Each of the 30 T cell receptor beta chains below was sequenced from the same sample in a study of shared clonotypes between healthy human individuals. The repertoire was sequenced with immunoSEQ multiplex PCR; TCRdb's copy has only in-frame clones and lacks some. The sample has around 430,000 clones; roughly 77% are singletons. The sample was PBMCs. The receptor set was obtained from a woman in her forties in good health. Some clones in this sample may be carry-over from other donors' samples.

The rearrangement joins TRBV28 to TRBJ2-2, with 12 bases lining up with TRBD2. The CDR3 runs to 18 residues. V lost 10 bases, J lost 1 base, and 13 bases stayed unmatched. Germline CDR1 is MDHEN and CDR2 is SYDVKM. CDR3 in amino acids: CAIYMGLAGIKNTGELFF. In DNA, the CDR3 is TGTGCCATCTATATGGGACTAGCGGGCATTAAGAACACCGGGGAGCTGTTTTTT.

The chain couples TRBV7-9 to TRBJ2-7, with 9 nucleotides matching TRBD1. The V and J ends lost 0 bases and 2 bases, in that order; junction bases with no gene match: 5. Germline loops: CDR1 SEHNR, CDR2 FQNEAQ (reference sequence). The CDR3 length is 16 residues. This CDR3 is CASSLAGQGIPYEQYF. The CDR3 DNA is TGTGCCAGCAGCTTAGCGGGACAGGGCATCCCCTACGAGCAGTACTTC.

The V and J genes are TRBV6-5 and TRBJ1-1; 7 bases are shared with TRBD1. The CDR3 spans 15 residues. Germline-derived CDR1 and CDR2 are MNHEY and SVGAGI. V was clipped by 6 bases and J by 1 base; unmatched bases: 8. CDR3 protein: CASRPRQGQNTEAFF. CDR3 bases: TGTGCCAGCAGACCCCGACAGGGCCAGAACACTGAAGCTTTCTTT.

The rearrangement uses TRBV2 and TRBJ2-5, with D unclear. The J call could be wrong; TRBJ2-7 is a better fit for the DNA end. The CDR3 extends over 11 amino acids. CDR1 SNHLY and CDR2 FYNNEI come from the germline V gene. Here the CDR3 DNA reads TGTGCCAGCAGGAATAACTACGAGCAGTACTTC. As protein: CASRNNYEQYF.

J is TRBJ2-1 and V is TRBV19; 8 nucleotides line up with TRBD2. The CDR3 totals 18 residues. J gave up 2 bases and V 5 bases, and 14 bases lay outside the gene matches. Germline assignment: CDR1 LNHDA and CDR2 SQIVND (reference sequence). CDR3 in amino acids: CASSSLGREEGTYNEQFF. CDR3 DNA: TGTGCCAGTAGTTCCCTAGGGCGGGAGGAAGGGACCTACAATGAGCAGTTCTTC.

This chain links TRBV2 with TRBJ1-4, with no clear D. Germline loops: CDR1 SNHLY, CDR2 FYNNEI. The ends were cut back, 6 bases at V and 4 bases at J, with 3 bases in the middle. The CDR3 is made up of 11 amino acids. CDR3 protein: CASRLNEKLFF. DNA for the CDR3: TGTGCCAGCAGACTTAATGAAAAACTGTTTTTT.

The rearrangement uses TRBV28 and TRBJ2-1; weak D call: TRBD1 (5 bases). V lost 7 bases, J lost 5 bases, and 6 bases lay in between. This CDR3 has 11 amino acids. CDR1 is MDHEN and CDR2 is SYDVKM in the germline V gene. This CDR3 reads CASMTDNEQFF. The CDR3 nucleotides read TGTGCCAGCATGACAGACAATGAGCAGTTCTTC. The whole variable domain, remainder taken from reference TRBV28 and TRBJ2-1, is DVKVTQSSRYLVKRTGEKVFLECVQDMDHENMFWYRQDPGLGLRLIYFSYDVKMKEKGDIPEGYSVSREKKERFSLILESASTNQTSMYLCASMTDNEQFFGPGTRLTVL.

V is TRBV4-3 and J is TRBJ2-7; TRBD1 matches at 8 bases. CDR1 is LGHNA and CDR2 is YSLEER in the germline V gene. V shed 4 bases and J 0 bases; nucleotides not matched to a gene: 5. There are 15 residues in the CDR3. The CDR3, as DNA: TGCGCCAGCAGCCTAGGACAGGGCTACTCCTACGAGCAGTACTTC. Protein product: CASSLGQGYSYEQYF.

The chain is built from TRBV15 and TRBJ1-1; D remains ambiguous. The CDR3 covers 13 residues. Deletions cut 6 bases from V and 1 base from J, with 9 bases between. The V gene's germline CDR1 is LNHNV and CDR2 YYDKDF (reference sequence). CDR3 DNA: TGTGCCACCAGGAGATCAGCGAACACTGAAGCTTTCTTT. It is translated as CATRRSANTEAFF.

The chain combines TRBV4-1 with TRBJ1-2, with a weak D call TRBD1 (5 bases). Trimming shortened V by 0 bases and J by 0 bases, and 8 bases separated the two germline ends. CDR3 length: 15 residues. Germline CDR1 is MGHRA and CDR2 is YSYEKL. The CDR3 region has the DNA TGCGCCAGCAGCCAAGATGAGACAGCTAACTATGGCTACACCTTC. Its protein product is CASSQDETANYGYTF.

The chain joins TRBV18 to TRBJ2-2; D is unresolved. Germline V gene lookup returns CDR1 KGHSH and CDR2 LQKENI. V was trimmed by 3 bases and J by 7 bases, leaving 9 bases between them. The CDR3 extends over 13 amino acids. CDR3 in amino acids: CASSPTSVGELFF. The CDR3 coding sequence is TGTGCCAGCTCACCTACGAGCGTCGGGGAGCTGTTTTTT.

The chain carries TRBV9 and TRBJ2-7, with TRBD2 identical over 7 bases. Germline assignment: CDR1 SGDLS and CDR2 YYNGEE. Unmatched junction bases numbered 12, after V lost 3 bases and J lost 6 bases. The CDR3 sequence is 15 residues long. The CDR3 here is CASSATGSAGVEQYF. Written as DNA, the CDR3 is TGTGCCAGCAGCGCAACAGGTTCTGCGGGAGTCGAGCAGTACTTC.

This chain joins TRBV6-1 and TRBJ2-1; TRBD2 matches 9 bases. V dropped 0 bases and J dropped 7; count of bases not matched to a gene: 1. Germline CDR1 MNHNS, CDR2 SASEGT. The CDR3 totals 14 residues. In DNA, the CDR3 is TGTGCCAGCAGTGAAGCTGCGGGGGGGAATGAGCAGTTCTTC. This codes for CASSEAAGGNEQFF.

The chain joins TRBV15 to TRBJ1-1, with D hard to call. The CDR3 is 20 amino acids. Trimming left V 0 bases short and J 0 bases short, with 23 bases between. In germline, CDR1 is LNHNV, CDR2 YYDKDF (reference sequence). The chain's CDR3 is CATSRDYLFGSPVMNTEAFF. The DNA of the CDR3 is TGTGCCACCAGCAGAGATTATTTATTCGGGTCCCCTGTCATGAACACTGAAGCTTTCTTT.

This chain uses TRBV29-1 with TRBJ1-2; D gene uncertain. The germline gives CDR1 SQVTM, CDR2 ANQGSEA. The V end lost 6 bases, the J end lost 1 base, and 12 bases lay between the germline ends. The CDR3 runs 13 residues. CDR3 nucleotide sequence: TGCAGCGTCGTCCGGTTGGATAACTATGGCTACACCTTC. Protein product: CSVVRLDNYGYTF.

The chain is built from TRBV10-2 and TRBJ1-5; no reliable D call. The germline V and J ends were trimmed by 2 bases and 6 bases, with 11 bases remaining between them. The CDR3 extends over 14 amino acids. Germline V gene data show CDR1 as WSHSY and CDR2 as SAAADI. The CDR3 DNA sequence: TGCGCCAGCAGTGAGACGGGCTGGACTCAGCCCCAGCATTTT. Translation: CASSETGWTQPQHF.

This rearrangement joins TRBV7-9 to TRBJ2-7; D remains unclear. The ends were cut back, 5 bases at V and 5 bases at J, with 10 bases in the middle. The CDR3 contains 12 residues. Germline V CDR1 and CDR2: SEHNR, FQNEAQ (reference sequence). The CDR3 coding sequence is TGTGCCAGCAGCCTACCTCTCCACGAGCAGTACTTC. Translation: CASSLPLHEQYF.

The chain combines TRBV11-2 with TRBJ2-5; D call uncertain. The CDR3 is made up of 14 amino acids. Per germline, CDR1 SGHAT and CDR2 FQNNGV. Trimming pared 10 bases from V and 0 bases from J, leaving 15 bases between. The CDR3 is CANSSVPHQETQYF. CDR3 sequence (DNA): TGTGCCAACAGTTCTGTACCCCACCAAGAGACCCAGTACTTC.

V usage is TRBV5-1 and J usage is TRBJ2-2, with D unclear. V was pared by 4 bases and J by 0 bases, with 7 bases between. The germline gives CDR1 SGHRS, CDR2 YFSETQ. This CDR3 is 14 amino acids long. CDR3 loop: CASSLRTNTGELFF. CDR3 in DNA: TGCGCCAGCAGCCTCAGAACGAACACCGGGGAGCTGTTTTTT.

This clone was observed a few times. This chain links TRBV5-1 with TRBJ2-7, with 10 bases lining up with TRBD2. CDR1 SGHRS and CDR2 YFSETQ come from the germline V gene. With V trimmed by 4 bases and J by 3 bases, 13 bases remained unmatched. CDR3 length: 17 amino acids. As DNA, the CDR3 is TGCGCCAGCAGCCCCGCCGGTGGGACTAGCGAGATCTACGAGCAGTACTTC. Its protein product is CASSPAGGTSEIYEQYF.

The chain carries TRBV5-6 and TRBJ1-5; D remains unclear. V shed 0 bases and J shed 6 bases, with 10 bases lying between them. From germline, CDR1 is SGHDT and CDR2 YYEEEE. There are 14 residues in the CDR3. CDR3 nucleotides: TGTGCCAGCAGCTTGGCCATCTCCTCTCAGCCCCAGCATTTT. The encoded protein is CASSLAISSQPQHF.

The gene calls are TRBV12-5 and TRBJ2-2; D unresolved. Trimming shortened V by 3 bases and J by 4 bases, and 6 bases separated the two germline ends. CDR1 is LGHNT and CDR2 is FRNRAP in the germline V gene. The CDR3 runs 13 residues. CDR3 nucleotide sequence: TGTGCTAGTGGTTTTAGAGGCACCGGGGAGCTGTTTTTT. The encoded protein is CASGFRGTGELFF.

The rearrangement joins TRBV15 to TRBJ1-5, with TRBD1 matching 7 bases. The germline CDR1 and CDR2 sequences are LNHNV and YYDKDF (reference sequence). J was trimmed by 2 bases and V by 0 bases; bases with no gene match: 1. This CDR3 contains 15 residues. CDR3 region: CATSRDTGGNQPQHF. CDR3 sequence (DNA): TGTGCCACCAGCAGAGATACAGGGGGCAATCAGCCCCAGCATTTT.

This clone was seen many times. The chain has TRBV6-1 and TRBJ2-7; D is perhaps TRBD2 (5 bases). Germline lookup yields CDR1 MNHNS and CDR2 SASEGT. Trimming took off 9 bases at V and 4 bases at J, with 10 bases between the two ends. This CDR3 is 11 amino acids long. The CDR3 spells CASGREYEQYF. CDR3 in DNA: TGTGCCAGTGGAAGGGAGTACGAGCAGTACTTC.

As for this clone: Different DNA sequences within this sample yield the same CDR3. The CDR3 here is CAWGTGEGASTDTQYF. The CDR3 DNA sequence: TGTGCCTGGGGGACCGGAGAGGGTGCTTCAACAGATACGCAGTATTTT. The chain links TRBV30 to TRBJ2-3; the D call may be TRBD1 or TRBD2 (5 bases each). Trimming shortened V by 5 bases and J by 3 bases, and 21 bases separated the two germline ends. The CDR3 runs to 16 residues. Germline values: CDR1 GTSNPN, CDR2 SVGIG (reference sequence).

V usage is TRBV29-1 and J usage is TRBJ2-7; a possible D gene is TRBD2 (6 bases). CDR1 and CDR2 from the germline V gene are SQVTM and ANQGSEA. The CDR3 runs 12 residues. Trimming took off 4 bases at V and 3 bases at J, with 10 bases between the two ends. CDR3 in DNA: TGCAGCGTTGGGGAGGTTAGCTACGAGCAGTACTTC. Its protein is CSVGEVSYEQYF.

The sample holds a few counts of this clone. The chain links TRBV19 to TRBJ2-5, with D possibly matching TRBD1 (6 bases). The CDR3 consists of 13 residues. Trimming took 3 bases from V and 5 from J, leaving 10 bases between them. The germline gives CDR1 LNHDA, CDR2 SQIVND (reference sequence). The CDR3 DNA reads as TGTGCCAGTAGTATCTTCACAGGGGAGACCCAGTACTTC. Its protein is CASSIFTGETQYF.

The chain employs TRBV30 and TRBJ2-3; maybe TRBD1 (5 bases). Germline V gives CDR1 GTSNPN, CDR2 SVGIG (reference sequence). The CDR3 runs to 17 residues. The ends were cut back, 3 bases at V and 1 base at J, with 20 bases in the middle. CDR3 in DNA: TGTGCCTGGAGCCTCGGATGGACAATGGGCGGCACAGATACGCAGTATTTT. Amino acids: CAWSLGWTMGGTDTQYF.

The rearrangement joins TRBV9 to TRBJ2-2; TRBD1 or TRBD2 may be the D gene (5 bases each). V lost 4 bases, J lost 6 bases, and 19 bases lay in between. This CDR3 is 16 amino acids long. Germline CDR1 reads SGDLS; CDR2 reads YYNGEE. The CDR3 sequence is CASSPTGTSPPGELFF. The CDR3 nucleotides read TGTGCCAGCAGCCCGACCGGGACCAGCCCGCCCGGGGAGCTGTTTTTT.

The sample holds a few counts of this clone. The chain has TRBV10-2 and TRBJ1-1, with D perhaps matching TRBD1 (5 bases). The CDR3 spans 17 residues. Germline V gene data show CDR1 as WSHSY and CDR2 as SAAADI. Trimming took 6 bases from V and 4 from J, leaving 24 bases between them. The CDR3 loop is CASSQLFPTLGGTEAFF. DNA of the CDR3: TGCGCCAGCAGCCAGTTGTTCCCTACTTTGGGGGGCACTGAAGCTTTCTTT.